This TCR beta chain was recorded in a study of T-cell reconstitution after alpha-beta-depleted transplantation in children. The TCRbeta library was prepared with unique molecular identifiers. TCRdb fed the PCR reads into MiXCR, producing one record per CDR3 protein. The repertoire holds 440,000 or so distinct CDR3 sequences, with approximately 41% as singletons. Study-wide results and caveats: Surviving thymic progenitors and recipient T cells were the source of high TCRbeta diversity at day 60 in some patients. Diversity and T-cell counts at one year after transplant derived mostly from new T cells. Several hundred graft clones that had expanded were reportedly the source of alpha-beta T cells about two months after transplant.

Details on this clonotype: Antigen: not known.

V dropped 3 bases and J dropped 6; count of bases not matched to a gene: 9. CDR3 length equals 16 residues. The genes are TRBV12-3 or TRBV12-4 and TRBJ2-3, with TRBD2 identical over 10 bases. The sample consisted of PBMCs, taken before TCRalphabeta/CD19-depleted stem cell transplant. The sequence derives from a girl aged 2 to 10 with aplastic anemia, due to receive a stem cell transplant. The CDR3 DNA reads TGTGCCAGCAGTTTGTTAAGCGGGAGGGCTTGGGATACGCAGTATTTT. It translates to CASSLLSGRAWDTQYF.